What follows are 27 T cell receptor beta chains derived from one specimen sequenced in a study of blood T cell repertoires in COVID-19. Libraries were prepared by immunoSEQ multiplex PCR; TCRdb keeps only in-frame clonotypes and omits some of them. This repertoire shows about 45,000 clones, 83% found once; its top ten account for 8.2%. What was sequenced was peripheral blood. The source is a man at least 80 years old in a cohort sampled during active COVID-19.

This clone was seen a single time. The chain carries TRBV4-3 and TRBJ1-1; 8 positions match TRBD1. V shed 1 base and J 8 bases; nucleotides not matched to a gene: 6. The CDR3 is 14 amino acids. The germline V gene has CDR1 LGHNA and CDR2 YSLEER. In nucleotides, the CDR3 is TGCGCCAGCAGCCAAGTGGACAGGGCCATCGAAGCTTTCTTT. Protein: CASSQVDRAIEAFF.

The chain links TRBV11-2 to TRBJ1-2; 7 bases are a match to TRBD1. Germline V gene data show CDR1 as SGHAT and CDR2 as FQNNGV. The CDR3 is made up of 14 amino acids. Losses at the gene ends were 4 bases for V and 5 bases for J; bases not matched to a gene: 7. The CDR3 DNA follows: TGTGCCAGCAGCTACCCCTCGGGACAGTATGGCTACACCTTC. Its protein is CASSYPSGQYGYTF.

The chain recombines TRBV28 with TRBJ1-5, with 8 bases fitting TRBD1. In germline, CDR1 is MDHEN, CDR2 SYDVKM. The CDR3 consists of 16 residues. The ends lost 5 bases at V and 2 bases at J; junction bases unmatched: 8. CDR3 DNA: TGTGCCAGCAGTACCGGGACAGGCATCCGCAATCAGCCCCAGCATTTT. This gives the protein CASSTGTGIRNQPQHF. Supplemented by reference TRBV28 and TRBJ1-5, the full variable domain reads DVKVTQSSRYLVKRTGEKVFLECVQDMDHENMFWYRQDPGLGLRLIYFSYDVKMKEKGDIPEGYSVSREKKERFSLILESASTNQTSMYLCASSTGTGIRNQPQHFGDGTRLSIL.

The chain uses TRBV19 and TRBJ2-2, with 10 bases fitting TRBD1. CDR3 length: 16 amino acids. CDR1 is LNHDA, CDR2 SQIVND, per germline (reference sequence). Trimming removed 8 bases from V and 7 bases from J; junction bases left unmatched: 13. In DNA form, the CDR3 reads TGTGCCAGTTTAGACCTGGGACAGGGGATTTTCGGGGAGCTGTTTTTT. Its translation: CASLDLGQGIFGELFF.

The chain combines TRBV28 with TRBJ2-7; 7 bases map to TRBD1. V trimming: 8 bases; J trimming: 4 bases; junction bases outside the gene matches: 8. Germline CDR1 MDHEN, CDR2 SYDVKM. CDR3 length: 13 amino acids. The CDR3 sequence is CASRKGARYEQYF. In nucleotides, the CDR3 is TGTGCCAGCCGGAAGGGGGCTCGATACGAGCAGTACTTC. Full variable domain (missing parts from reference TRBV28 and TRBJ2-7): DVKVTQSSRYLVKRTGEKVFLECVQDMDHENMFWYRQDPGLGLRLIYFSYDVKMKEKGDIPEGYSVSREKKERFSLILESASTNQTSMYLCASRKGARYEQYFGPGTRLTVT.

The genes are TRBV19 and TRBJ2-1, with 7 bases that match TRBD2. Germline CDR1 is LNHDA and CDR2 is SQIVND (reference sequence). This CDR3 comprises 14 residues. The V and J ends lost 4 bases and 2 bases, in that order; junction bases with no gene match: 2. The CDR3 loop reads CASSKGTTYNEQFF. CDR3 DNA: TGTGCCAGTAGTAAAGGGACTACCTACAATGAGCAGTTCTTC.

CDR3 nucleotides: TGTGCCAGCAGCCGCGCCTGGGCTGTGGGTGGCCGAAGGCAAGAGACCCAGTACTTC. Protein product: CASSRAWAVGGRRQETQYF. The genes are TRBV11-3 and TRBJ2-5; D ambiguous. Germline V lookup: CDR1 SGHNT, CDR2 YENEEA. V was trimmed by 5 bases and J by 2 bases, leaving 27 bases between them. CDR3 length: 19 amino acids.

The chain has TRBV5-6 and TRBJ1-1; D unresolved. Trimming removed 1 base at V and 1 base at J, with 14 bases between. Germline V lookup: CDR1 SGHDT, CDR2 YYEEEE. CDR3 length: 16 amino acids. The CDR3 DNA reads as TGTGCCAGCAGCTTGAGCCCCGGACGGGGGAACACTGAAGCTTTCTTT. Its translation is CASSLSPGRGNTEAFF. The whole variable domain, remainder taken from reference TRBV5-6 and TRBJ1-1, is DAGVTQSPTHLIKTRGQQVTLRCSPKSGHDTVSWYQQALGQGPQFIFQYYEEEERQRGNFPDRFSGHQFPNYSSELNVNALLLGDSALYLCASSLSPGRGNTEAFFGQGTRLTVV.

The CDR3 here is CASKVTAANTGELFF. The CDR3 nucleotides are TGTGCCAGTAAGGTGACAGCCGCGAACACCGGGGAGCTGTTTTTT. This chain links TRBV19 with TRBJ2-2, with D maybe TRBD1 (5 bases). The CDR3 sequence is 15 residues long. Germline CDR1 is LNHDA and CDR2 is SQIVND (reference sequence). V lost 7 bases and J lost 0, with 12 bases in between.

The chain is built from TRBV5-1 and TRBJ1-4; TRBD1 matches at 10 bases. CDR1 is SGHRS and CDR2 is YFSETQ in the germline V gene. V gave up 5 bases and J gave up 3 bases; unmatched junction bases: 7. The length of the CDR3 is 16 residues. The CDR3 here is CASSMTGGISNEKLFF. CDR3 DNA sequence: TGCGCCAGCAGTATGACAGGGGGCATATCTAATGAAAAACTGTTTTTT.

The genes are TRBV6-2 or TRBV6-3 and TRBJ2-3; possible D gene TRBD2, 6 bases. Deletions cut 0 bases from V and 1 base from J, with 11 bases between. This CDR3 has 16 residues. The germline gives CDR1 MNHEY, CDR2 SVGEGT. CDR3 protein: CASSYSMGLGTDTQYF. In nucleotides, the CDR3 is TGTGCCAGCAGTTACTCGATGGGACTCGGCACAGATACGCAGTATTTT.

This clone was counted a single time. The V gene is TRBV11-1, the J gene TRBJ2-3, with 8 bases fitting TRBD2. Germline loops: CDR1 SGHAT, CDR2 FQDESV (reference sequence). The CDR3 contains 14 residues. The junction had 5 bases not matched to a gene; V was cut back by 4 bases and J by 5 bases. The CDR3 DNA sequence: TGTGCCAGCAGCTCGACTAGCGCTGTAGATACGCAGTATTTT. This sequence encodes CASSSTSAVDTQYF.

This chain links TRBV15 with TRBJ1-1; 8 nucleotides align to TRBD1. Trimming at V came to 7 bases and at J to 5 bases, leaving 6 bases not matched to a gene. The CDR3 runs 13 residues. Germline CDR1 LNHNV, CDR2 YYDKDF (reference sequence). The CDR3 nucleotides are TGTGCCACCACCCGACAGGGGAGGACTGAAGCTTTCTTT. Protein sequence: CATTRQGRTEAFF.

The rearrangement joins TRBV28 to TRBJ2-1, with 7 nucleotides matching TRBD1. This CDR3 has 16 amino acids. Germline V gives CDR1 MDHEN, CDR2 SYDVKM. V shed 0 bases, J shed 2 bases, and the junction held 4 bases outside the gene matches. The CDR3 nucleotides are TGTGCCAGCAGTTTATGGCAGGGGGACGCCTACAATGAGCAGTTCTTC. Translated, it gives CASSLWQGDAYNEQFF.

This clone was picked up one time. This chain links TRBV3-1 (or the pseudogene TRBV3-2) with TRBJ2-7; 10 bases are shared with TRBD2. CDR1 and CDR2 from the germline V gene are LGHDT and YNNKEL (reference sequence). The CDR3 sequence is 16 residues long. The junction had 11 bases not matched to a gene; V was cut back by 4 bases and J by 5 bases. CDR3 sequence: CASSRDLAGGIDEQYF. Here the CDR3 DNA reads TGTGCCAGCAGCCGAGACTTAGCGGGAGGTATCGACGAGCAGTACTTC.

In nucleotides, the CDR3 is TGTGCCAGCAGCACCGGAGGGAGGGCCGGGAATGAGCAGTTCTTC. The encoded protein is CASSTGGRAGNEQFF. The V call is TRBV13, the J call TRBJ2-1; 7 bases are a match to TRBD2. Germline V lookup: CDR1 PRHDT, CDR2 FYEKMQ (reference sequence). The CDR3 covers 15 residues. Trimming cost V 5 bases and J 7 bases; bases outside gene matches: 11. Drawing the rest from reference TRBV13 and TRBJ2-1, the complete variable domain is AAGVIQSPRHLIKEKRETATLKCYPIPRHDTVYWYQQGPGQDPQFLISFYEKMQSDKGSIPDRFSAQQFSDYHSELNMSSLELGDSALYFCASSTGGRAGNEQFFGPGTRLTVL.

This sequence joins TRBV10-3 and TRBJ1-1; TRBD1 aligns across 8 bases. J lost 3 bases, V lost 6 bases, and 9 bases had no gene match. Germline CDR1 reads ENHRY; CDR2 reads SYGVKD. The CDR3 consists of 15 residues. The CDR3 nucleotides read TGTGCCATCAGCCGACAGGGGAACACTGACACTGAAGCTTTCTTT. Translated, it gives CAISRQGNTDTEAFF.

The gene calls are TRBV19 and TRBJ2-1; 9 bases align to TRBD2. Germline-derived CDR1 and CDR2 are LNHDA and SQIVND (reference sequence). The CDR3 contains 17 residues. V shed 6 bases and J 1 base; nucleotides not matched to a gene: 10. This CDR3 reads CASRSGNSGGSYNEQFF. The CDR3 bases are TGTGCCAGTAGATCGGGTAATAGCGGGGGTTCCTACAATGAGCAGTTCTTC.

The rearrangement uses TRBV9 and TRBJ1-1, with D perhaps matching TRBD1 (6 bases). Looked up from germline, CDR1 is SGDLS and CDR2 is YYNGEE. The V and J ends lost 3 bases and 1 base respectively, with 10 bases between them. CDR3 length: 14 amino acids. The CDR3 DNA sequence: TGTGCCAGCAGCGGGGGGACAAGGAACACTGAAGCTTTCTTT. This codes for CASSGGTRNTEAFF.

The chain uses TRBV15 and TRBJ1-2; 12 bases map to TRBD1. With 1 base clipped from V and 7 bases from J, the junction kept 7 bases outside the gene matches. Germline loops: CDR1 LNHNV, CDR2 YYDKDF (reference sequence). CDR3 size: 16 residues. The CDR3: CATSRGGTGGASGYTF. CDR3 nucleotides: TGTGCCACCAGCAGAGGGGGGACAGGGGGCGCGTCTGGCTACACCTTC.

This rearrangement joins TRBV10-2 to TRBJ1-1; D is uncertain. The CDR3 runs 13 residues. Germline lookup yields CDR1 WSHSY and CDR2 SAAADI. The ends were cut back, 3 bases at V and 5 bases at J, with 10 bases in the middle. CDR3 region: CASSDLGRTEAFF. DNA for the CDR3: TGCGCCAGCAGTGATTTGGGCAGGACTGAAGCTTTCTTT.

This clone is a singleton in its sample. The chain recombines TRBV2 with TRBJ1-1; 9 bases fit TRBD1. CDR3 length equals 14 residues. The germline V gene has CDR1 SNHLY and CDR2 FYNNEI. The ends lost 6 bases at V and 2 bases at J; junction bases unmatched: 4. The CDR3 bases are TGTGCCAGCAGAGCGGACAGGGGAAACACTGAAGCTTTCTTT. The encoded protein is CASRADRGNTEAFF.

V is TRBV7-6 and J is TRBJ1-3, with 7 bases lining up with TRBD1. The CDR3 has 15 residues. With 5 bases clipped from V and 5 bases from J, the junction kept 9 bases outside the gene matches. Germline assignment: CDR1 SGHVS and CDR2 FNYEAQ. The CDR3 bases are TGTGCCAGCAGCGAAGGACAGGCCCGCAGAAACACCATATATTTT. Translation gives CASSEGQARRNTIYF. Using reference TRBV7-6 and TRBJ1-3 for the parts outside the CDR3, the full variable domain is GAGVSQSPRYKVTKRGQDVALRCDPISGHVSLYWYRQALGQGPEFLTYFNYEAQQDKSGLPNDRFSAERPEGSISTLTIQRTEQRDSAMYRCASSEGQARRNTIYFGEGSWLTVV.

This clone came up once. This sequence joins TRBV7-3 and TRBJ2-3; D is unresolved. The CDR3 is made up of 14 amino acids. Per germline, CDR1 SGHTA and CDR2 FQGTGA. The V gene lost 4 bases and the J gene lost 1 base, with 9 bases spanning the gap. This chain's CDR3 is CASSSRRRTDTQYF. The CDR3 region has the DNA TGTGCCAGCAGCTCGCGCAGGCGCACAGATACGCAGTATTTT.

This clone was seen a handful of times. The chain combines TRBV6-6 with TRBJ1-2; D uncertain. V dropped 6 bases and J dropped 5 bases, with 7 bases sitting between them. The length of the CDR3 is 11 residues. The germline CDR1 and CDR2 sequences are MNHNY and SVGAGI (reference sequence). The CDR3 reads CASRYLYGYTF. DNA of the CDR3: TGTGCCAGCAGGTATCTTTATGGCTACACCTTC.

V is TRBV6-5 and J is TRBJ2-3; the match to TRBD2 covers 12 bases. The CDR3 has 15 amino acids. V trimming: 5 bases; J trimming: 4 bases; junction bases outside the gene matches: 4. CDR1 and CDR2 from the germline V gene are MNHEY and SVGAGI. The CDR3 sequence is CASSLRTSGADTQYF. DNA for the CDR3: TGTGCCAGCAGTCTCCGGACTAGCGGGGCAGATACGCAGTATTTT.

This clone appeared a few times. The rearrangement joins TRBV18 to TRBJ1-1; D unclear. The length of the CDR3 is 13 residues. The germline V gene encodes CDR1 KGHSH and CDR2 LQKENI. The V and J ends lost 3 bases and 1 base respectively, with 6 bases between them. The CDR3 DNA sequence: TGTGCCAGCTCACCTCAGAAGAACACTGAAGCTTTCTTT. This encodes CASSPQKNTEAFF.